This TCR beta chain stems from a study of cytomegalovirus exposure and HLA in healthy donors. Findings of the study overall: The study designated roughly 150 TCR beta chains cytomegalovirus-associated. Many donors carried some public TCRs, although rarity characterized most TCR sequences. The classifier, whose performance was assessed in both the original and validation cohorts, reportedly diagnosed cytomegalovirus status with high specificity and sensitivity.

About this clone itself: Its target is not known.

CDR3 length: 14 amino acids. The germline gives CDR1 MDHEN, CDR2 SYDVKM. Trimming took off 6 bases at V and 0 bases at J, with 11 bases between the two ends. The data were produced by immunoSEQ multiplex PCR, yet TCRdb's version contains in-frame clones alone and is incomplete. The table has approximately 300,000 clones, more than 80% seen once. The donors were in the roughly 120-subject validation cohort; that cohort was separate from the roughly 620-subject first cohort. The source is a woman aged 18-29 years in good health and CMV-seronegative. V and J are TRBV28 and TRBJ1-2, with D unresolved. The sequenced sample was PBMCs. This chain's CDR3 is CASSPRVANYGYTF. For the CDR3, the DNA is TGTGCCAGCAGCCCGAGGGTTGCTAACTATGGCTACACCTTC.